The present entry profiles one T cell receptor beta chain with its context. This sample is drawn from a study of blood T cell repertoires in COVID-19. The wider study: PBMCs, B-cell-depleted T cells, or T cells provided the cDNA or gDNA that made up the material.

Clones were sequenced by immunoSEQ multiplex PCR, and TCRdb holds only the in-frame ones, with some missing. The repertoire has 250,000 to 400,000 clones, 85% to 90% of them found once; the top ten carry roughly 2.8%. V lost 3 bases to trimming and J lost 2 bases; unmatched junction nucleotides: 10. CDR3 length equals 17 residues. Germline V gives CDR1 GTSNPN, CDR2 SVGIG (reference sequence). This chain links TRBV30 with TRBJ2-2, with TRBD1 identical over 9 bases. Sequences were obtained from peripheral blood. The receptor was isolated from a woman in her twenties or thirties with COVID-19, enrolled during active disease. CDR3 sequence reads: CAWRDRGIRSNTGELFF. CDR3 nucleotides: TGTGCCTGGAGGGACAGGGGAATACGATCCAACACCGGGGAGCTGTTTTTT.